The clone carrying this T cell receptor (beta chain) was recorded many times. This sample was included in a study of CD8+CD57+ T cells in acquired aplastic anemia. All sequencing subjects had displayed CD8+CD57+ cell expansion on flow cytometry. Diagnosis of severe acquired aplastic anemia applied to all patients. V lost 3 bases and J lost 1, with 9 bases in between. The CDR3 is made up of 13 amino acids. CDR1 SQVTM and CDR2 ANQGSEA come from the germline V gene. The template used for profiling TCR beta VDJ and CDR3 was genomic DNA. A single record per CDR3 protein comes from TCRdb applying MiXCR to the reads. This table has about 160,000 distinct CDR3 sequences, 48% appearing once.

The sequenced material came from sorted CD4+, CD8+, or CD8+CD57+ T cells (not recorded which) from PBMCs. The chain carries TRBV29-1 and TRBJ1-1, with D possibly being TRBD1 (6 bases). The clonotype originates from a human donor with aplastic anemia. The CDR3 loop reads CSVENRENTEAFF. In DNA, the CDR3 is TGCAGCGTTGAGAACAGGGAGAACACTGAAGCTTTCTTT. The complete variable domain, with remaining parts taken from reference TRBV29-1 and TRBJ1-1, reads SAVISQKPSRDICQRGTSLTIQCQVDSQVTMMFWYRQQPGQSLTLIATANQGSEATYESGFVIDKFPISRPNLTFSTLTVSNMSPEDSSIYLCSVENRENTEAFFGQGTRLTVV.